This TCR beta chain was captured in a study of shared clonotypes between healthy human individuals. The method was immunoSEQ multiplex PCR; TCRdb's version includes in-frame clones alone and lacks a portion of them. In the table there are about 2.5 million clones, just under 95% of which are singletons. CDR1 and CDR2 (germline): LGHNA, YNFKEQ. CDR3 length: 14 residues. J was trimmed by 3 bases and V by 6 bases; bases with no gene match: 7. The sequenced material came from naive CD4+ T cells from PBMCs. Subset described: CD45RA+ positively selected. The rearrangement uses TRBV4-2 and TRBJ1-1, with TRBD1 matching 7 bases. The source of this sequence is a man between 18 and 35 years old in good health. Some clones in this sample may be carry-over from other donors' samples. As DNA, the CDR3 is TGTGCCAGCAGTCCACAGGGGTGGGACACTGAAGCTTTCTTT. This translates into CASSPQGWDTEAFF.